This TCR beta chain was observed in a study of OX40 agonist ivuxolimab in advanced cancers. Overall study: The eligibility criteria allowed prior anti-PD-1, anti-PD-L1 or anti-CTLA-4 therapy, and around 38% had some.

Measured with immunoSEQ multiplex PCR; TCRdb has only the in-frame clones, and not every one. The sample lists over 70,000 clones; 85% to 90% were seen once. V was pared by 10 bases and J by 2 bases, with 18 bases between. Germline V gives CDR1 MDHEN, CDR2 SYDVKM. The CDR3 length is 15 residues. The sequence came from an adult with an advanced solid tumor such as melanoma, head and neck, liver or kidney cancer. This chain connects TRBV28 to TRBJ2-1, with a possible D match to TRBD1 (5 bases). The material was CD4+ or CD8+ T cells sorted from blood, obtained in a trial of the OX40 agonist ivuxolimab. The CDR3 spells CATQVGASPYNEQFF. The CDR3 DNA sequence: TGTGCCACCCAGGTAGGGGCCAGCCCCTACAATGAGCAGTTCTTC.